This T cell receptor (beta chain) is drawn from a study of blood T cell repertoires in COVID-19. Germline CDR1 and CDR2: SGDLS and YYNGEE. The V gene lost 1 base and the J gene lost 2 bases, with 21 bases spanning the gap. The CDR3 contains 18 residues. Libraries were prepared by immunoSEQ multiplex PCR; TCRdb keeps only in-frame clonotypes and omits some of them. The sample has roughly 300,000 clones, about 85% seen once. This clone was seen once. Material: PBMCs or T cells enriched from blood (not recorded which). The chain couples TRBV9 to TRBJ1-2; a weak D match, TRBD1 (6 bases). This clonotype originated in a woman aged 25 to 39 who had recovered from COVID-19. In nucleotides, the CDR3 is TGTGCCAGCAGCGTAAATAGTGACAGGCAGCTACCCAACTATGGCTACACCTTC. It translates to CASSVNSDRQLPNYGYTF.